This TCR beta chain was sequenced during a study of blood T cell repertoires in COVID-19. V lost 1 base to trimming and J lost 3 bases, with 18 bases between them. The V gene's germline CDR1 is SGHTA and CDR2 FQGTGA. The CDR3 consists of 17 residues. Libraries were prepared by immunoSEQ multiplex PCR; TCRdb keeps only in-frame clonotypes and omits some of them. The sample contains around 53,000 clones, about 70% of which appear only once. The chain employs TRBV7-3 and TRBJ1-1; a possible D gene is TRBD1 (6 bases). Sequencing input: peripheral blood. This receptor was identified in a man aged 45-60 years with active or convalescent COVID-19. CDR3 in amino acids: CASSLSFGGVPDTEAFF. As DNA, the CDR3 is TGTGCCAGCAGCTTAAGTTTTGGGGGCGTCCCGGACACTGAAGCTTTCTTT.